This T cell receptor beta chain came from a study of T cell changes during pregnancy in multiple sclerosis (dated by TCRdb to 2018 to 2020). With respect to the entire study: In women with multiple sclerosis, the researchers looked at how the T cell repertoire shifted as pregnancy progressed.

Including the terminal cysteine and phenylalanine, the CDR3 comprises 14 residues. Solely the CDR3 DNA is kept, with 42 bases framed from the first base. CDR1 and CDR2 were assigned from the germline V gene as SGHRS and YFSETQ. From V the trimming removes 4 bases and from J it removes 5 bases, while the gene matches leave 8 bases of the junction unaccounted for. The library was made by the immunoSEQ multiplex PCR assay. Sourced from immuneACCESS, this table was stored by TCRdb with only in-frame sequences that have V and J called. A share of the clones is absent; for the studies checked, an unresolved V gene accounts for under half, and the remainder has no known explanation. The sample table contains under 95,000 clones; only one count was recorded for 92% of them. Approximately 2% of the sample rests with the top ten. This clone was counted a single time. No cognate antigen has been identified for it. Base qualities are not at hand, and no much larger clone is one base apart.

The sequence was collected from a female donor with multiple sclerosis, enrolled in a pregnancy study. The specimen was peripheral blood, collected after pregnancy. Recombination connected TRBV5-1 to TRBJ2-7, with 8 bases in between that match TRBD1. The CDR3 protein sequence reads: CASSQGQENNEQYF. The sequenced DNA: TGCGCCAGCAGCCAGGGACAGGAGAATAACGAGCAGTACTTC.